The clone carrying this T cell receptor beta chain occurred many times. The antigen is undetermined. Relative to the germline gene, one junction end is altered; a read error may explain this. From approximately 430 ng of RNA, a library with molecular barcoded alpha/delta and beta/gamma adaptors was made. A single record per CDR3 protein comes from TCRdb applying MiXCR to the reads. The data show 35,000 to 55,000 distinct CDR3 sequences, with more than 10% seen just once and 13% to 15% held by the top ten. This CDR3 is 15 amino acids long. Germline CDR1 and CDR2: LGHNA and YNFKEQ. These data belong to a study of read filtering for tumor transcriptome and immune sequencing. Overall study: Whole-transcriptome libraries were prepared after DNase treatment. IR-seq gave about 4.05 to 11 million TCR reads per sample; RNA-seq gave roughly 80 to 1273.

Study-wide points: About four fifths of IR-seq clonotypes had a single read, yet these held roughly 3.3% of reads.

The chain links TRBV4-2 to TRBJ2-7; TRBD1 is a possible D gene (6 bases). This TCR came from a donor at least 40 years old with multiple myeloma. The source material was a population of CD138-negative cells sorted from bone marrow. The DNA of the CDR3 is TGTGCCAACAGCCCAAGTCCCGGGACAACCTACGAGCAGTACTTC. It is translated as CANSPSPGTTYEQYF.